The 20 T cell receptor beta chains below were found in one sample sequenced in a study of cytomegalovirus exposure and HLA in healthy donors. Primers for the PCR totalled 60 Vbeta and 13 Jbeta. Profiled with immunoSEQ multiplex PCR; TCRdb holds only in-frame clones, not every one. The table has some 160,000 clones, around three quarters seen once; the top ten hold about 0.72%. The sequenced sample was PBMCs. The origin of the receptors is a woman aged 40 to 50 in good health and CMV-seronegative.

The CDR3 protein is CASSEQLAGVVLRQFF. CDR3 sequence (DNA): TGTGCCAGCAGTGAGCAACTAGCGGGAGTAGTGTTAAGGCAGTTCTTC. The chain recombines TRBV25-1 with TRBJ2-1, with TRBD2 matching over 11 bases. CDR1 MGHDK and CDR2 SYGVNS come from the germline V gene. With 3 bases clipped from V and 12 bases from J, the junction kept 13 bases outside the gene matches. This CDR3 is 16 amino acids long. Filled out from reference TRBV25-1 and TRBJ2-1, the complete variable domain reads EADIYQTPRYLVIGTGKKITLECSQTMGHDKMYWYQQDPGMELHLIHYSYGVNSTEKGDLSSESTVSRIRTEHFPLTLESARPSHTSQYLCASSEQLAGVVLRQFFGPGTRLTVL.

About this clone itself: This CDR3 fails to terminate in the conserved phenylalanine or tryptophan, so it likely reflects a read error. The DNA is omitted, as the CDR3 cannot be located on it reliably, and the CDR3 follows TCRdb's listing. The J gene is TRBJ1-2, the V gene TRBV5-4; the table's D call, TRBD1, has no DNA check behind it. Germline-derived CDR1 and CDR2 are SGHNT and YYREEE (reference sequence). Ends included, the CDR3 has 13 residues. The CDR3 loop reads CASSLIPGQGTRI.

This chain uses TRBV11-2 with TRBJ2-7; the D gene is possibly TRBD1 (7 bases). Germline CDR1 and CDR2: SGHAT and FQNNGV. The CDR3 has 17 residues. V was cut by 4 bases and J by 4 bases, with 23 bases left in between. The CDR3: CASSSQDLARGQYEQYF. CDR3 sequence (DNA): TGTGCCAGCAGCTCCCAAGATCTAGCGAGGGGGCAGTACGAGCAGTACTTC.

This clone has a single count. V is TRBV7-2 and J is TRBJ1-2; 9 nucleotides agree with TRBD1. This CDR3 contains 15 residues. CDR1 and CDR2 (germline): SGHTA, FQGNSA. Unmatched junction bases numbered 7, after V lost 0 bases and J lost 8 bases. The CDR3 coding sequence is TGTGCCAGCAGCTTAGCCTTCGACAGGGGGAACGGCTACACCTTC. It encodes CASSLAFDRGNGYTF.

The sample holds a few counts of this clone. The gene calls are TRBV7-9 and TRBJ2-7, with D tentatively TRBD2 (5 bases). This CDR3 has 14 amino acids. Germline V gene lookup returns CDR1 SEHNR and CDR2 FQNEAQ (reference sequence). The V gene lost 1 base and the J gene lost 3 bases, with 10 bases spanning the gap. The CDR3 region has the DNA TGTGCCAGCAGCTTAGGGACTGATTTCTACGAGCAGTACTTC. Translating it yields CASSLGTDFYEQYF.

The rearrangement links TRBV28 to TRBJ2-5, with D maybe TRBD2 (5 bases). V was cut by 7 bases and J by 9 bases, with 21 bases left in between. The CDR3 sequence is 14 residues long. In germline, CDR1 is MDHEN, CDR2 SYDVKM. CDR3 in DNA: TGTGCCAGCACTCCGGGATCAAACCGGCCTGCCCAGTACTTC. Its translation: CASTPGSNRPAQYF.

This rearrangement joins TRBV5-8 to TRBJ1-5, with 10 bases fitting TRBD1. Germline V gene lookup returns CDR1 SGHTS and CDR2 YDEGEE. The ends lost 6 bases at V and 7 bases at J; junction bases unmatched: 1. The CDR3 consists of 12 residues. As DNA, the CDR3 is TGTGCCAGCAAGACAGGGGGCCAGCCCCAGCATTTT. Encoded protein: CASKTGGQPQHF.

This clone has a handful of counts. This sequence joins TRBV19 and TRBJ1-2; 7 bases align to TRBD1. Germline values: CDR1 LNHDA, CDR2 SQIVND (reference sequence). With V trimmed by 4 bases and J by 0 bases, 2 bases remained unmatched. The CDR3 length is 14 residues. CDR3 DNA: TGTGCCAGTAGTAGGGGACAGACTAACTATGGCTACACCTTC. Translating it yields CASSRGQTNYGYTF.

Turning to this clone: The sample holds other DNA sequences that translate to the same CDR3. This sequence joins TRBV27 and TRBJ1-1, with D tentatively TRBD1 (6 bases). V lost 5 bases, J lost 0 bases, and 10 bases lay in between. The germline V gene has CDR1 MNHEY and CDR2 SMNVEV (reference sequence). This CDR3 comprises 14 residues. In DNA, the CDR3 is TGTGCCAGCAGTCTTGGGACATTGAACACTGAAGCTTTCTTT. Translating gives CASSLGTLNTEAFF.

This chain uses TRBV15 with TRBJ2-6; D gene unclear. This CDR3 has 13 amino acids. Germline V CDR1 and CDR2: LNHNV, YYDKDF (reference sequence). V lost 7 bases and J 12 bases, leaving 16 bases between the germline ends. The CDR3 DNA sequence: TGTGCCACCAATTCACTCAAGACATCCGTCCTGACTTTC. This encodes CATNSLKTSVLTF.

The sample holds one count of this clone. The V gene is TRBV9, the J gene TRBJ2-7; possibly TRBD1 for D (7 bases). V lost 1 base and J lost 7, with 18 bases in between. CDR3 size: 15 residues. In germline, CDR1 is SGDLS, CDR2 YYNGEE. The CDR3 DNA reads as TGTGCCAGCAGCGTAAATTCAGGGGGGCTGGAAGAGCAGTACTTC. Protein product: CASSVNSGGLEEQYF.

The J gene is TRBJ2-2, the V gene TRBV16; the D gene is possibly TRBD1 (5 bases). V was cut by 3 bases and J by 7 bases, with 9 bases left in between. The CDR3 is made up of 13 amino acids. Looked up from germline, CDR1 is KGHSY and CDR2 is FQNENV. CDR3 loop: CASSHQGIGELFF. The CDR3 bases are TGTGCCAGCAGCCACCAGGGTATCGGGGAGCTGTTTTTT. Together with reference TRBV16 and TRBJ2-2, the CDR3 gives the full variable domain: GEEVAQTPKHLVRGEGQKAKLYCAPIKGHSYVFWYQQVLKNEFKFLISFQNENVFDETGMPKERFSAKCLPNSPCSLEIQATKLEDSAVYFCASSHQGIGELFFGEGSRLTVL.

The chain combines TRBV25-1 with TRBJ2-3; tentatively, D is TRBD2 (5 bases). Trimming cost V 3 bases and J 2 bases, with 12 bases left between them. The CDR3 loop spans 15 amino acids. Germline CDR1 MGHDK, CDR2 SYGVNS. CDR3 amino acids: CASSDPLVTTDTQYF. CDR3 coding DNA: TGTGCCAGCAGTGATCCACTAGTTACCACAGATACGCAGTATTTT.

J is TRBJ2-2 and V is TRBV4-1, with 12 positions matching TRBD2. The CDR3 runs to 18 residues. V dropped 4 bases and J dropped 5; count of bases not matched to a gene: 11. The germline gives CDR1 MGHRA, CDR2 YSYEKL. The CDR3 here is CASSPPGLAGRGTGELFF. CDR3 DNA: TGCGCCAGCAGCCCCCCGGGACTAGCGGGTCGTGGGACCGGGGAGCTGTTTTTT.

This clone was counted only a few times. The genes are TRBV30 and TRBJ1-1, with 7 positions matching TRBD1. Trimming removed 5 bases from V and 4 bases from J; junction bases left unmatched: 4. The CDR3 has 12 amino acids. Germline assignment: CDR1 GTSNPN and CDR2 SVGIG (reference sequence). In DNA form, the CDR3 reads TGTGCCTGGTTACAGGGGCGCACTGAAGCTTTCTTT. Translation gives CAWLQGRTEAFF.

This clone was recorded once. J is TRBJ2-1 and V is TRBV9; no clear D. CDR1 SGDLS and CDR2 YYNGEE come from the germline V gene. Trimming left V 4 bases short and J 0 bases short, with 5 bases between. The CDR3 is 13 residues long. The CDR3 loop is CASSRDSYNEQFF. DNA for the CDR3: TGTGCCAGCAGCAGAGACTCCTACAATGAGCAGTTCTTC.

The chain employs TRBV27 and TRBJ2-1; D perhaps matches TRBD1 (6 bases). The CDR3 is 15 amino acids. Germline values: CDR1 MNHEY, CDR2 SMNVEV (reference sequence). V was cut by 5 bases and J by 7 bases, with 18 bases left in between. The CDR3 loop reads CASSGPGHKGNEQFF. The CDR3 region has the DNA TGTGCCAGCAGTGGGCCGGGACATAAAGGGAATGAGCAGTTCTTC.

The rearrangement joins TRBV9 to TRBJ1-2; the D gene is possibly TRBD1 (6 bases). The V gene's germline CDR1 is SGDLS and CDR2 YYNGEE. Deletions cut 4 bases from V and 8 bases from J, with 12 bases between. The CDR3 loop spans 12 amino acids. Here the CDR3 DNA reads TGTGCCAGCAGCCAAGGACAGCGGGGCTACACCTTC. It codes for CASSQGQRGYTF.

This clone occurred a few times. The chain recombines TRBV6-1 with TRBJ1-5; TRBD1 might be the D (5 bases). V dropped 3 bases and J dropped 9 bases, with 9 bases sitting between them. The CDR3 length is 12 residues. Germline V lookup: CDR1 MNHNS, CDR2 SASEGT. CDR3 coding DNA: TGTGCCAGCAGTGAGGGGGAGGGGCCCCAGCATTTT. It yields the protein CASSEGEGPQHF.

This chain connects TRBV7-9 to TRBJ1-4, with D perhaps TRBD1 (6 bases). CDR1 is SEHNR, CDR2 FQNEAQ, per germline (reference sequence). Trimming removed 2 bases from V and 3 bases from J, with 7 bases in between. This CDR3 region has 14 residues. The CDR3 DNA is TGTGCCAGCAGCTTAAGACAGGCTAATGAAAAACTGTTTTTT. Its translation is CASSLRQANEKLFF.